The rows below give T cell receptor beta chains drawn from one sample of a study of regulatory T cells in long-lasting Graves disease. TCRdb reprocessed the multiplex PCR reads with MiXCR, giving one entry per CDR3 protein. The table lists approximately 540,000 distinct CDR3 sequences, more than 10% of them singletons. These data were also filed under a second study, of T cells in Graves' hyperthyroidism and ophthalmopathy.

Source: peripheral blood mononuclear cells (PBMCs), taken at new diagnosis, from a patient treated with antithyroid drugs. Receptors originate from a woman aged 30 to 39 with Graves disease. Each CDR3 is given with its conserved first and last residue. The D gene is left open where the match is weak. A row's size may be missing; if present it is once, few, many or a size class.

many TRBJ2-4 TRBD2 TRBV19 TGTGCCAGTAGCCACACTAGCGGAAAAAACATTCAGTACTTC CASSHTSGKNIQYF
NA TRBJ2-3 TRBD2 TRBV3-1 TGTGCCAGCAGCCAAGCTGGTGGACTAGTGGTATTGACAGATACGCAGTATTTT CASSQAGGLVVLTDTQYF
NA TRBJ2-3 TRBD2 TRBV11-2 TGTGCCAGCAGCCAGATGACTAGCGGGAGGACAGATACGCAGTATTTT CASSQMTSGRTDTQYF
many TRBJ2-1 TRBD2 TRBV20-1 TGCAGTGCAGGAGGGGGACTAGCGGGACCAGAGCAGTTCTTC CSAGGGLAGPEQFF
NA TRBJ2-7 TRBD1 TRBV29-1 TGCAGCGTTGTTTCGGGACAGGGGGCCTACGAGCAGTACTTC CSVVSGQGAYEQYF
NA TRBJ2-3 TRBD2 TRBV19 TGTGCCAGTAGTATAGATCGTAGCGGGATAAGCACAGATACGCAGTATTTT CASSIDRSGISTDTQYF
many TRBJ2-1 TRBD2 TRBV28 TGTGCCAGCATCATCGGGACTAGCGGGAGGAATGAGCAGTTCTTC CASIIGTSGRNEQFF
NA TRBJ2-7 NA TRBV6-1 TGTGCCAGCAGTCCCCAACGTTGGGACGCCTTGTACGAGCAGTACTTC CASSPQRWDALYEQYF
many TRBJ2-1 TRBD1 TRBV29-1 TGCAGCGTTGAATACGACAGGGGCTACAATGAGCAGTTCTTC CSVEYDRGYNEQFF
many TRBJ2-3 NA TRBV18 TGTGCCAGCTCACCAGTAGCGGTTCCTAGCACAGATACGCAGTATTTT CASSPVAVPSTDTQYF
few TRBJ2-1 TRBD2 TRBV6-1 TGTGCCAGCAGTGATTTAGCGGGAGGTGGGGGCAATGAGCAGCTCTTC CASSDLAGGGGNEQLF
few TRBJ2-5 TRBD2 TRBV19 TGTGCCAGTAGACGGACTAGCGGGATGTTGGAGACCCAGTACTTC CASRRTSGMLETQYF
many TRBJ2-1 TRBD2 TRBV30 TGTGCCTGGGCTAGCGGGTACTACAATGAGCAGTTCTTC CAWASGYYNEQFF
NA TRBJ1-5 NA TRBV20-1 TGCAGTGCTTTACGAGGACACTCTACTGAGCCCCAGCATTTT CSALRGHSTEPQHF
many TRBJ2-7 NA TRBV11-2 TGTGCCAGCAGCTTAGTTCGGGGCTCCTACGAGCAGTACTTC CASSLVRGSYEQYF
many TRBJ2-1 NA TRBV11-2 TGTGCCAGCAGCCGAGACCTCCCCGGGCACAATGAGCAGTTCTTC CASSRDLPGHNEQFF
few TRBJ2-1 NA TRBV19 TGTGCCAGTCCCTGGGGGTGGGGGGAGCAGTTCTTC CASPWGWGEQFF